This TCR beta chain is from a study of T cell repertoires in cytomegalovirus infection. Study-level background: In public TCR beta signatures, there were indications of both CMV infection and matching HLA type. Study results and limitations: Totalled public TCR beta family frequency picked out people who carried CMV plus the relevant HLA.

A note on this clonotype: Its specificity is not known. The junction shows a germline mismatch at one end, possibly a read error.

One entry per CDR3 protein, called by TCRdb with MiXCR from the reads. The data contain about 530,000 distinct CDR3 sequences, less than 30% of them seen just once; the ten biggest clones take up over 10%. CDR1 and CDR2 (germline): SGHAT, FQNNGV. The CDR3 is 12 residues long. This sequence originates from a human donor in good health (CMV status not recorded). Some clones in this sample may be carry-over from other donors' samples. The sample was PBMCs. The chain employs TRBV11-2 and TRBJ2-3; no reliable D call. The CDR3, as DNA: TGTGCCAGCAGTCCCTGGGCAGATACGCTGTATTTT. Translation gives CASSPWADTLYF.